The 12 T cell receptor beta chains listed next were all sequenced from one sample in a study of immune characterization of retroperitoneal liposarcoma. A single record per CDR3 protein comes from TCRdb applying MiXCR to the PCR reads. The sample shows about 3,000 distinct CDR3 sequences, 46% of them seen only once. Specimen: tumor tissue. The receptors come from a male donor with retroperitoneal liposarcoma.

The chain carries TRBV12-3 or TRBV12-4 and TRBJ2-4; D remains unclear. Trimming took 3 bases from V and 0 from J, leaving 15 bases between them. The CDR3 has 17 amino acids. In nucleotides, the CDR3 is TGTGCCAGCAGTTTGAATATTATCGGTTTAGCCAAAAACATTCAGTACTTC. This gives the protein CASSLNIIGLAKNIQYF.

The V gene is TRBV10-1, the J gene TRBJ2-3, with 9 bases lining up with TRBD2. V lost 3 bases to trimming and J lost 6 bases; unmatched junction nucleotides: 13. The germline V gene has CDR1 WNHNN and CDR2 SYGVQD (reference sequence). The CDR3 is made up of 17 amino acids. CDR3 nucleotide sequence: TGCGCCAGCAGTGAAGGGGCTAGCGGGGTAGATACCGATACGCAGTATTTT. Protein: CASSEGASGVDTDTQYF.

The chain carries TRBV6-1 and TRBJ2-5, with no clear D. The last part of the DNA fits TRBJ2-1 better; the J call may be wrong. Germline CDR1 is MNHNS and CDR2 is SASEGT. This CDR3 contains 11 residues. The CDR3 here is CASSYGNEQFF. CDR3 DNA sequence: TGTGCCAGCAGTTATGGGAATGAGCAGTTCTTC.

Judged by abundance, this clonotype is medium-sized (0.01 to 0.1%). This chain connects TRBV6-5 to TRBJ2-5; D is unresolved. This CDR3 comprises 14 residues. CDR1 MNHEY and CDR2 SVGAGI come from the germline V gene. V was clipped by 2 bases and J by 5 bases, with 12 bases between them. The CDR3 protein is CASSYLRAVETQYF. The CDR3 nucleotides read TGTGCCAGCAGTTACCTCCGGGCCGTCGAGACCCAGTACTTC.

By sample fraction, this clonotype is medium-sized (0.01 to 0.1%). The chain combines TRBV6-1 with TRBJ2-3, with D possibly being TRBD2 (6 bases). CDR3 size: 16 residues. The V gene lost 2 bases and the J gene lost 0 bases, with 12 bases spanning the gap. Looked up from germline, CDR1 is MNHNS and CDR2 is SASEGT. The DNA of the CDR3 is TGTGCCAGCAGTGAACGGGGAGGAGTTAGCACAGATACGCAGTATTTT. Encoded protein: CASSERGGVSTDTQYF.

This clonotype is classed as medium-sized. This chain uses TRBV7-2 with TRBJ2-1; D unclear. Germline assignment: CDR1 SGHTA and CDR2 FQGNSA. The length of the CDR3 is 13 residues. Trimming took off 5 bases at V and 3 bases at J, with 8 bases between the two ends. The CDR3 reads CASSHYNYNEQFF. CDR3 coding DNA: TGTGCCAGCAGCCATTATAACTACAATGAGCAGTTCTTC.

In this sample, this clonotype turned up a few times. A read error may explain this, as a much larger clone is one base away. The V call is TRBV6-1, the J call TRBJ2-1, with TRBD1 as a possible D gene (6 bases). Trimming pared 5 bases from V and 9 bases from J, leaving 11 bases between. Germline lookup yields CDR1 MNHNS and CDR2 SASEGT. This CDR3 has 12 residues. In DNA form, the CDR3 reads TGTGCCAGCAGTAAGGCACAGGGTGAGCAGTTCTTC. Its protein product is CASSKAQGEQFF.

DNA of the CDR3: TGTGCCAGCACGCCTAGCGGGGGGGAGACCCAGTTCTTC. Its protein product is CASTPSGGETQFF. This chain uses TRBV12-3 or TRBV12-4 with TRBJ2-3; 12 bases line up with TRBD2. TRBJ2-1 matches the DNA end more closely, so the J call is doubtful. There are 13 residues in the CDR3.

V gene TRBV6-4 combines with J gene TRBJ2-3; 10 nucleotides align to TRBD1. Germline loops: CDR1 MRHNA, CDR2 SNTAGT. J gave up 1 base and V 2 bases, and 0 bases lay outside the gene matches. The CDR3 totals 15 residues. In DNA, the CDR3 is TGTGCCAGCAGTGACGGGACAGGGGGCACAGATACGCAGTATTTT. Residues: CASSDGTGGTDTQYF.

The chain carries TRBV6-1 and TRBJ2-1, with 9 nucleotides matching TRBD1. The tail of the sequence fits TRBJ2-7 better, so the J call may be wrong. This CDR3 region has 16 residues. The germline V gene has CDR1 MNHNS and CDR2 SASEGT. The DNA for the CDR3 is TGTGCCAGCAGTGAAATGGGGGGACAGGGCTCCTACGAGCAGTACTTC. Translated: CASSEMGGQGSYEQYF.

This clonotype is categorized as medium-sized. The chain couples TRBV7-2 to TRBJ2-3; tentative D call: TRBD2 (6 bases). Germline CDR1 and CDR2: SGHTA and FQGNSA. The germline V and J ends were trimmed by 2 bases and 1 base, with 7 bases remaining between them. The CDR3 has 14 residues. The CDR3, as DNA: TGTGCCAGCAGCTTATCGGGGGGCACAGATACGCAGTATTTT. This translates into CASSLSGGTDTQYF.

Remarks on this clonotype: An end of the junction differs from the germline gene, which may be a read error. The CDR3 reads CASSQGTVKDTQYF. CDR3 coding DNA: TGTGCCAGCAGCCAAGGGACAGTAAAAGATACGCAGTATTTT. This chain joins TRBV4-1 and TRBJ2-3; 7 bases align to TRBD1. The CDR3 sequence is 14 residues long. CDR1 is MGHRA and CDR2 is YSYEKL in the germline V gene.